This paragraph reports one TCR beta chain. Its antigen target is currently unknown. Within one base of it there is no much larger clone, and no base qualities were kept. Looking up the germline V gene yields CDR1 SGDLS and CDR2 YYNGEE. V was cut back by 4 bases and J by 8 bases, leaving a gap of 19 bases between them. The CDR3 numbers 15 residues from cysteine through phenylalanine. Only the CDR3 DNA stays, 45 bases, in frame from base 1. The sample comes from a study of blood T cell repertoires in COVID-19 (dated by TCRdb to the early 2020s). In the study overall: Samples covering the acute and convalescent phases of COVID-19 were provided by collaborators in the United States, Italy and Spain. The prospective study material was composed of cDNA or gDNA derived from T cells, B-cell-depleted T cells, or PBMCs. Deeply sampled blood TCRbeta repertoires from subjects exposed to, actively infected with, or recovered from COVID-19 were included in the dataset. The repertoires were released in a freely available public database meant as a resource for research on the immune response to SARS-CoV-2. Samples came from the ongoing ImmuneRACE study (first 160 participants) plus 1,254 subjects from 6 global collaborators. The sample metadata nearly always contained a de-identified subject ID, COVID-19 status, age in years and sex. Where available, HLA class I and class II types were obtained from metadata supplied by the sample provider rather than from assay-based typing. Overall results and qualifications from the work: The amount of clinical and demographic metadata varied by source and participant and was provided uncurated.

One collaborating source in Seattle enrolled patients while the patients were actively infected and followed the patients over time throughout the course of disease. Collaborating institutions collected whole blood in K2EDTA tubes following their own protocols. For TCRbeta analysis, collaborator samples were shipped as frozen whole blood, as isolated PBMCs, or as DNA extracted from either sample type. TCRbeta CDR3 regions were amplified from genomic DNA by means of the immunoSEQ Assay, a bias-controlled multiplex PCR. The authors processed their data as follows. The number of nucleated cells in each sample was estimated by amplification of reference gene primers within the assay. To quantify the absolute abundance of each unique TCRbeta CDR3 rearrangement, sequence reads were collapsed and filtered. For each sample, productive Simpson clonality was calculated by taking the square root of Simpson's diversity index across productive rearrangements. TCRdb took over this immuneACCESS table, retaining in-frame rearrangements with V and J assigned. Such tables are incomplete; in checked studies, under half of the missing clones stem from an unresolved V gene, and the remainder is unexplained. For V, J and clone size, that table is used; D and trimming come from the DNA. For this sample the table gives 210,000 or so clones, of which around 90% were detected only once. Clones ranked in the top ten supply roughly 3% of the sample.

This clonotype originated in a man younger than 40 with COVID-19, enrolled during active disease. The chain uses TRBV9 and TRBJ1-5; the D gene is perhaps TRBD1, on 5 matching bases. The sequencing sample was made of peripheral blood. The CDR3 region reads CASSPIGVPGEPQHF. In nucleotide form, the sequence is TGTGCCAGCAGCCCGATAGGAGTACCGGGGGAGCCCCAGCATTTT.